A selection of T cell receptor beta chains follows, all from one sample in a study of cytomegalovirus exposure and HLA in healthy donors. Some clones are missing from TCRdb's copy, which holds only in-frame ones; the method was immunoSEQ multiplex PCR. The profile shows approximately 250,000 clones, 85% of them singletons. Source material: PBMCs. Source of these receptors: a girl under 10 years old in good health and CMV-seronegative. Both conserved end residues are part of each CDR3. A D gene is named only where the DNA matches it firmly. Size values are once, few and many counts, or a class for expanded clones, and some rows have none.

j_call: TRBJ1-2; v_call: TRBV4-1; clone_size: -; d_call: TRBD1; cdr3_aa: CASSQDRTANYGYTF; cdr3_nt: TGCGCCAGCAGCCAGGACAGGACCGCTAACTATGGCTACACCTTC
j_call: TRBJ2-2; v_call: TRBV7-9; clone_size: -; d_call: -; cdr3_aa: CASSARTNTGELFF; cdr3_nt: TGTGCCAGCAGCGCTAGGACAAACACCGGGGAGCTGTTTTTT
j_call: TRBJ2-3; v_call: TRBV5-1; clone_size: -; d_call: -; cdr3_aa: CASSLGLGTDTQYF; cdr3_nt: TGCGCCAGCAGCTTGGGACTAGGCACAGATACGCAGTATTTT
j_call: TRBJ2-7; v_call: TRBV5-4; clone_size: -; d_call: TRBD2; cdr3_aa: CASSSGTSGRYEQYF; cdr3_nt: TGTGCCAGCAGCTCCGGGACTAGCGGGAGGTACGAGCAGTACTTC
j_call: TRBJ1-5; v_call: TRBV5-8; clone_size: -; d_call: -; cdr3_aa: CASTLTPQPQHF; cdr3_nt: TGTGCCAGCACCTTGACTCCGCAGCCCCAGCATTTT
j_call: TRBJ2-1; v_call: TRBV9; clone_size: -; d_call: -; cdr3_aa: CASSVVVSHNEQFF; cdr3_nt: TGTGCCAGCAGCGTAGTCGTCTCTCACAATGAGCAGTTCTTC
j_call: TRBJ1-6; v_call: TRBV28; clone_size: -; d_call: -; cdr3_aa: CASAKDISPLHF; cdr3_nt: TGTGCCAGCGCGAAGGACATTTCACCCCTCCACTTT
j_call: TRBJ2-7; v_call: TRBV5-1; clone_size: -; d_call: TRBD1; cdr3_aa: CASSLARVLGGTGIDEQYF; cdr3_nt: TGCGCCAGCAGCTTGGCGCGGGTCCTGGGCGGGACAGGGATCGACGAGCAGTACTTC
j_call: TRBJ1-5; v_call: TRBV18; clone_size: -; d_call: TRBD1; cdr3_aa: CASSPGQNQPQHF; cdr3_nt: TGTGCCAGCTCACCGGGACAGAATCAGCCCCAGCATTTT
j_call: TRBJ1-4; v_call: TRBV20-1; clone_size: -; d_call: -; cdr3_aa: CSVTRDEKLFF; cdr3_nt: TGCAGTGTAACACGGGATGAAAAACTGTTTTTT
j_call: TRBJ1-3; v_call: TRBV5-6; clone_size: -; d_call: -; cdr3_aa: CASSFYQGSGNTIYF; cdr3_nt: TGTGCCAGCAGCTTTTACCAGGGGTCCGGAAACACCATATATTTT
j_call: TRBJ2-7; v_call: TRBV5-1; clone_size: -; d_call: TRBD1; cdr3_aa: CASSPGQGTMSSYEQYF; cdr3_nt: TGCGCCAGCAGTCCGGGACAGGGGACGATGAGCTCCTACGAGCAGTACTTC
j_call: TRBJ1-1; v_call: TRBV10-3; clone_size: -; d_call: TRBD1; cdr3_aa: CAISAARGRTEAFF; cdr3_nt: TGTGCCATCAGTGCAGCCAGGGGGCGGACTGAAGCTTTCTTT
j_call: TRBJ2-3; v_call: TRBV5-6; clone_size: -; d_call: -; cdr3_aa: CASSLRGTQYF; cdr3_nt: TGTGCCAGCAGCTTACGGGGTACGCAGTATTTT
j_call: TRBJ1-3; v_call: TRBV2; clone_size: -; d_call: -; cdr3_aa: CASSEWAIRGNTIYF; cdr3_nt: TGTGCCAGCAGTGAATGGGCAATAAGAGGAAACACCATATATTTT
j_call: TRBJ1-5; v_call: TRBV4-1; clone_size: few; d_call: -; cdr3_aa: CASTRGQPQHF; cdr3_nt: TGCGCCAGCACGCGAGGGCAGCCCCAGCATTTT
j_call: TRBJ2-5; v_call: TRBV15; clone_size: -; d_call: TRBD2; cdr3_aa: CATSRDLGLAGYQETQYF; cdr3_nt: TGTGCCACCAGCAGAGATTTAGGACTAGCGGGGTACCAAGAGACCCAGTACTTC